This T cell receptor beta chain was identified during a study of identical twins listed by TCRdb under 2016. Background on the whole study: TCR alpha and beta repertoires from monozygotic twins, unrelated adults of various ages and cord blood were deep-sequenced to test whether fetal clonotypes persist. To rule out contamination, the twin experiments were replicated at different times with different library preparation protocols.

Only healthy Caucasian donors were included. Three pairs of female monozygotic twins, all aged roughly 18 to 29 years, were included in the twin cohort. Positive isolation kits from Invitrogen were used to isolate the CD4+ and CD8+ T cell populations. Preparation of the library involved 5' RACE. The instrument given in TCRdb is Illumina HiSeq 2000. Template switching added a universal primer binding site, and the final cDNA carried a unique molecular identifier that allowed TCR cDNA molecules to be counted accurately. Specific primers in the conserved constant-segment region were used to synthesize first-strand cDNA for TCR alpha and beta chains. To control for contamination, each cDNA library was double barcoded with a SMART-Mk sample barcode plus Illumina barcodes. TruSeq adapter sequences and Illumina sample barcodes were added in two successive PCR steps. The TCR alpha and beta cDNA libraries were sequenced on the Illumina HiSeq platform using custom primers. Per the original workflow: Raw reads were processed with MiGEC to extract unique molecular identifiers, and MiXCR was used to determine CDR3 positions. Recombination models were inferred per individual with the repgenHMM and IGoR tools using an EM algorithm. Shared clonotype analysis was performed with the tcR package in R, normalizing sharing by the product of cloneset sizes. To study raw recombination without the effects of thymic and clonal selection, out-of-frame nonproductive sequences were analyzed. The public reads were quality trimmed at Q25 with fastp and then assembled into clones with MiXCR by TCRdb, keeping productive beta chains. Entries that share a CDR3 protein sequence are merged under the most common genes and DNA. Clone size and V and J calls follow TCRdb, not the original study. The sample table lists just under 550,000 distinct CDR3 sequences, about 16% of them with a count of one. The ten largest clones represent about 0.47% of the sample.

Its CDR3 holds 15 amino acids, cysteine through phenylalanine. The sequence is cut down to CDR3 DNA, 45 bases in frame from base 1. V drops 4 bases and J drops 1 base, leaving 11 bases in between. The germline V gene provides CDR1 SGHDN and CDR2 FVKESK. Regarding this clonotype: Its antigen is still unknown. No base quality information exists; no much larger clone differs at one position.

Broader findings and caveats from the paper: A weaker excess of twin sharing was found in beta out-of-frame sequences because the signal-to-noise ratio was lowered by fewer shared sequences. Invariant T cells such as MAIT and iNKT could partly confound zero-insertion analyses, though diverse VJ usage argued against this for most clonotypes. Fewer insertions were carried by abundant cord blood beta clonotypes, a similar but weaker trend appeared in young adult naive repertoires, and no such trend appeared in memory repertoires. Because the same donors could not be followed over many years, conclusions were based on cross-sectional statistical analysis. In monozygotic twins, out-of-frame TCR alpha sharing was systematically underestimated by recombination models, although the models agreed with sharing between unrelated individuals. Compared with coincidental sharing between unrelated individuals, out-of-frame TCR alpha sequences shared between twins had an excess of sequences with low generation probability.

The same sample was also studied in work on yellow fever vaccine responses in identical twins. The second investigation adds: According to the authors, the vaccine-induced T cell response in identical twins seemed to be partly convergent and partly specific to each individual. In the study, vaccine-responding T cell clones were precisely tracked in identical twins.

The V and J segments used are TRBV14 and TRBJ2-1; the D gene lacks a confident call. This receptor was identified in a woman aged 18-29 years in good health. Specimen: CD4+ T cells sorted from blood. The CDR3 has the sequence CASSRRGASYNEQFF. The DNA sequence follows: TGTGCCAGCAGCCGTCGAGGAGCGTCCTACAATGAGCAGTTCTTC.